This T cell receptor beta chain was identified in a study of blood T cells in healthy people across ages. Remarks on this clonotype: Its target is not known.

Study results and limitations: Age advanced and TCR beta diversity per million T cells fell, roughly linearly.

Isolated per sample were at least 6 million PBMCs. The authors ran a second PCR of about 6 to 11 cycles using a sample-barcoded 5' primer and a J-beta primer mix. TCRdb fed the 5' RACE reads into MiXCR, producing one record per CDR3 protein. The table includes around 1.7 million distinct CDR3 sequences, under 30% detected once. This CDR3 is 14 amino acids long. Germline CDR1 is LGHNA and CDR2 is YNFKEQ. Between the trimmed V and J ends, which lost 3 bases and 2 bases, there was a span of 10 bases. Sequencing was done on a sample of blood. V and J are TRBV4-2 and TRBJ2-5; no reliable D call. The clonotype was recovered from a woman aged 30 to 39 in good health. The CDR3 bases are TGTGCCAGCAGCCACCTGGCGGAGCAAGAGACCCAGTACTTC. This encodes CASSHLAEQETQYF.